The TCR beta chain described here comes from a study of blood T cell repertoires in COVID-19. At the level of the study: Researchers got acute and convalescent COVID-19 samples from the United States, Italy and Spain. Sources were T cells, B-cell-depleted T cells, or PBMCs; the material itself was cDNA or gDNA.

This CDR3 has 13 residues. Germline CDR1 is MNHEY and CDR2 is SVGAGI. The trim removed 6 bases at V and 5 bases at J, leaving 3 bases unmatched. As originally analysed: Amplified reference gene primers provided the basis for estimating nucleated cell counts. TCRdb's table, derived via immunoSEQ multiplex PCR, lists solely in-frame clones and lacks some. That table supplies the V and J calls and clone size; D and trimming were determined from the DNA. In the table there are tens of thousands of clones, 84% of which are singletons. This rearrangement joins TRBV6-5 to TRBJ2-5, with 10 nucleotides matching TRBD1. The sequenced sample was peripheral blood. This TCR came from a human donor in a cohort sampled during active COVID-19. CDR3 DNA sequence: TGTGCCAGCAGGACAGGGGGCTGGGAGACCCAGTACTTC. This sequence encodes CASRTGGWETQYF.